What follows are 16 T cell receptor beta chains derived from one specimen sequenced in a study of spatial heterogeneity in lung cancer. One entry per CDR3 protein, called by TCRdb with MiXCR from the 5' RACE reads. The repertoire has about 90,000 distinct CDR3 sequences, approximately 8.2% of them found once; the top ten carry 6.9%. The time point here: sample taken at primary tumor resection. Whole RNA was taken from tumor, nontumor lung or frozen PBMC; it was then sequenced unsorted. Source: PBMCs, taken at surgery. These TCRs come from a male donor with early-stage non-small cell lung cancer.

This clonotype was recorded at least ten times. The V call is TRBV9, the J call TRBJ1-2; D remains unclear. CDR3 length: 14 amino acids. The V end lost 0 bases, the J end lost 1 base, and 7 bases lay between the germline ends. Germline V gene lookup returns CDR1 SGDLS and CDR2 YYNGEE. CDR3 loop: CASSVAQYNYGYTF. The CDR3 DNA follows: TGTGCCAGCAGCGTAGCACAGTATAACTATGGCTACACCTTC.

The rearrangement links TRBV28 to TRBJ2-7; D gene uncertain. The V and J ends lost 5 bases and 5 bases respectively, with 10 bases between them. The CDR3 is made up of 12 amino acids. CDR1 MDHEN and CDR2 SYDVKM come from the germline V gene. The CDR3 reads CASSLDPHEQYF. Here the CDR3 DNA reads TGTGCCAGCAGTCTGGACCCCCACGAGCAGTACTTC.

This clonotype was seen ten or more times. The chain combines TRBV6-2 or TRBV6-3 with TRBJ2-2; TRBD2 aligns across 10 bases. Germline V gene lookup returns CDR1 MNHEY and CDR2 SVGEGT. With V trimmed by 6 bases and J by 3 bases, 7 bases remained unmatched. CDR3 size: 16 residues. The CDR3 reads CASRTRLAGDTGELFF. The CDR3 coding sequence is TGTGCCAGCAGGACCCGGCTAGCGGGAGACACCGGGGAGCTGTTTTTT.

This clonotype was recorded at least ten times. The chain employs TRBV7-9 and TRBJ2-5; D is undetermined. Germline V gene data show CDR1 as SEHNR and CDR2 as FQNEAQ (reference sequence). The CDR3 consists of 11 residues. Deletions cut 1 base from V and 5 bases from J, with 2 bases between. CDR3 sequence (DNA): TGTGCCAGCAGCTTAGTTGAGACCCAGTACTTC. Protein sequence: CASSLVETQYF.

There are a few counts of this clonotype. J is TRBJ1-4 and V is TRBV11-2; D gene unclear. The V gene lost 1 base and the J gene lost 4 bases, with 1 base spanning the gap. Germline CDR1 is SGHAT and CDR2 is FQNNGV. This CDR3 spans 12 amino acids. The CDR3 is CASSLVNEKLFF. CDR3 DNA: TGTGCCAGCAGCTTAGTTAATGAAAAACTGTTTTTT.

This chain connects TRBV20-1 to TRBJ2-3; D gene uncertain. Germline V gives CDR1 DFQATT, CDR2 SNEGSKA (reference sequence). Trimming cost V 4 bases and J 4 bases, with 18 bases left between them. The CDR3 contains 15 residues. The CDR3 here is CSAIYNSGRPDTQYF. CDR3 nucleotides: TGCAGTGCTATCTATAACTCCGGGCGCCCAGATACGCAGTATTTT.

This clonotype appeared a few times. This rearrangement joins TRBV3-1 to TRBJ2-6, with D tentatively TRBD1 (5 bases). The V and J ends lost 3 bases and 11 bases respectively, with 11 bases between them. Germline V lookup: CDR1 LGHDT, CDR2 YNNKEL (reference sequence). The CDR3 is 13 amino acids. CDR3 protein: CASSHKGPDVLTF. The CDR3 DNA reads TGTGCCAGCAGCCACAAGGGGCCCGACGTCCTGACTTTC.

There are a few counts of this clonotype. V usage is TRBV24-1 and J usage is TRBJ2-1; no clear D. Between the trimmed V and J ends, which lost 6 bases and 9 bases, there was a span of 20 bases. Germline CDR1 and CDR2: KGHDR and SFDVKD. The CDR3 covers 15 residues. The CDR3 reads CATSWPSLGKGEQFF. DNA of the CDR3: TGTGCCACCAGTTGGCCTTCACTGGGAAAAGGTGAGCAGTTCTTC.

The J gene is TRBJ1-1, the V gene TRBV2; D possibly corresponds to TRBD1 (5 bases). The CDR3 consists of 13 residues. V shed 7 bases and J shed 6 bases, with 15 bases lying between them. CDR1 is SNHLY and CDR2 is FYNNEI in the germline V gene. CDR3 sequence (DNA): TGTGCCAGCAAGAATCGGGGGAGGGCTGAAGCTTTCTTT. Translating it yields CASKNRGRAEAFF.

At least ten counts were recorded for this clonotype. The chain uses TRBV28 and TRBJ1-1; no firm D call. Trimming took 7 bases from V and 4 from J, leaving 10 bases between them. This CDR3 has 12 amino acids. CDR1 is MDHEN and CDR2 is SYDVKM in the germline V gene. Here the CDR3 DNA reads TGTGCCAGCACTGTCGGTGGCACTGAAGCTTTCTTT. Translation: CASTVGGTEAFF.

This clonotype was picked up many times. The CDR3 reads CASSAPGTGGDEQYF. The CDR3 nucleotides are TGTGCCAGCAGTGCGCCCGGGACAGGGGGGGACGAGCAGTACTTC. The chain couples TRBV28 to TRBJ2-7, with 11 bases identical to TRBD1. The V gene's germline CDR1 is MDHEN and CDR2 SYDVKM. Trimming removed 5 bases from V and 5 bases from J; junction bases left unmatched: 8. CDR3 length: 15 residues.

The rearrangement links TRBV29-1 to TRBJ2-2; TRBD1 matches 7 bases. The CDR3 extends over 15 amino acids. V lost 3 bases, J lost 2 bases, and 6 bases stayed unmatched. CDR1 is SQVTM and CDR2 is ANQGSEA in the germline V gene. The CDR3: CSVEGRGINTGELFF. For the CDR3, the DNA is TGCAGCGTTGAGGGCAGGGGGATAAACACCGGGGAGCTGTTTTTT.

This chain links TRBV20-1 with TRBJ2-2, with a weak D call TRBD1 (5 bases). The CDR3 runs to 12 residues. V shed 5 bases and J shed 3 bases, with 7 bases lying between them. Per the germline V gene, CDR1 is DFQATT and CDR2 is SNEGSKA (reference sequence). The CDR3 loop reads CSALQDTGELFF. The CDR3 DNA reads as TGCAGTGCTCTACAGGACACCGGGGAGCTGTTTTTT.

The genes are TRBV7-9 and TRBJ2-2; 8 nucleotides agree with TRBD2. Trimming cost V 6 bases and J 2 bases; bases outside gene matches: 5. This CDR3 is 15 amino acids long. The germline CDR1 and CDR2 sequences are SEHNR and FQNEAQ (reference sequence). CDR3 DNA sequence: TGTGCCAGCAGTCCAGGGACTAGAAACACCGGGGAGCTGTTTTTT. Amino acid sequence: CASSPGTRNTGELFF.

This clonotype was seen many times. The genes are TRBV12-3 or TRBV12-4 and TRBJ2-4; 11 bases agree with TRBD2. V lost 4 bases, J lost 6 bases, and 5 bases stayed unmatched. This CDR3 is built from 15 residues. CDR3 loop: CASSSLGLAVNIQYF. For the CDR3, the DNA is TGTGCCAGCAGTTCCTTGGGACTAGCGGTAAACATTCAGTACTTC.

The rearrangement uses TRBV4-3 and TRBJ2-7, with 12 bases that match TRBD1. The CDR3 totals 16 residues. V gave up 0 bases and J gave up 6 bases; unmatched junction bases: 6. CDR1 is LGHNA and CDR2 is YSLEER in the germline V gene. CDR3 in amino acids: CASSQDLGGQGAEQYF. In DNA, the CDR3 is TGCGCCAGCAGCCAAGATCTGGGGGGACAGGGGGCCGAGCAGTACTTC.